This passage covers 30 T cell receptor beta chains from one sample sequenced in a study of blood T cell repertoires in COVID-19. The protocol was immunoSEQ multiplex PCR, while the TCRdb copy is restricted to in-frame clones and leaves out a portion. The sample includes some 350,000 clones, 75% to 90% of them seen just once. Specimen: PBMCs or T cells enriched from blood (not recorded which). These receptors were taken from a man between 18 and 29 years old who had recovered from COVID-19.

The chain uses TRBV6-5 and TRBJ2-2; 7 bases line up with TRBD1. V lost 6 bases to trimming and J lost 6 bases; unmatched junction nucleotides: 4. The CDR3 is 13 amino acids. The germline V gene has CDR1 MNHEY and CDR2 SVGAGI. The CDR3 DNA sequence: TGTGCCAGCAGAACAGGGGTTCCCGGGGAGCTGTTTTTT. As protein: CASRTGVPGELFF.

This clone came up a few times. The V call is TRBV6-2 or TRBV6-3, the J call TRBJ2-1; D is possibly TRBD1 (5 bases). Trimming removed 5 bases from V and 10 bases from J, with 18 bases in between. The CDR3 sequence is 14 residues long. From germline, CDR1 is MNHEY and CDR2 SVGEGT. The CDR3 region has the DNA TGTGCCAGCAGTAGAGGTGCTAGGGGCTACGAGCAGTTCTTC. It is translated as CASSRGARGYEQFF.

This sequence joins TRBV28 and TRBJ1-6; 7 bases map to TRBD1. CDR1 is MDHEN and CDR2 is SYDVKM in the germline V gene. V trimming: 7 bases; J trimming: 12 bases; junction bases outside the gene matches: 12. The CDR3 loop spans 14 amino acids. CDR3: CASNPWGTVVPLHF. The CDR3 region has the DNA TGTGCCAGCAACCCCTGGGGGACAGTCGTACCCCTCCACTTT.

J is TRBJ1-3 and V is TRBV15; 9 bases align to TRBD1. In germline, CDR1 is LNHNV, CDR2 YYDKDF (reference sequence). This CDR3 is 16 amino acids long. V gave up 4 bases and J gave up 4 bases; unmatched junction bases: 8. The CDR3 region has the DNA TGTGCCACCAGCAAAATGGGACAGGGACGCGGAAACACCATATATTTT. It is translated as CATSKMGQGRGNTIYF.

The genes are TRBV19 and TRBJ1-2; 10 nucleotides line up with TRBD1. Germline trimming cut 5 bases from V and 7 bases from J; bases unmatched to any gene: 10. This CDR3 has 15 amino acids. Germline lookup yields CDR1 LNHDA and CDR2 SQIVND (reference sequence). CDR3 protein: CASSPPGQGSTGYTF. Here the CDR3 DNA reads TGTGCCAGTAGTCCCCCGGGACAGGGGTCGACTGGCTACACCTTC.

The rearrangement uses TRBV27 and TRBJ1-1; no definite D call. There are 14 residues in the CDR3. Germline values: CDR1 MNHEY, CDR2 SMNVEV (reference sequence). Trimming cost V 5 bases and J 0 bases, with 10 bases left between them. CDR3 nucleotide sequence: TGTGCCAGCAGTCCCCTACAGCTGAACACTGAAGCTTTCTTT. It codes for CASSPLQLNTEAFF.

This clone was counted a single time. The rearrangement uses TRBV6-2 or TRBV6-3 and TRBJ1-1; D ambiguous. The CDR3 contains 13 residues. In germline, CDR1 is MNHEY, CDR2 SVGEGT. Trimming took off 6 bases at V and 0 bases at J, with 8 bases between the two ends. The CDR3 sequence: CASSPLMNTEAFF. DNA for the CDR3: TGTGCCAGCAGCCCTTTAATGAACACTGAAGCTTTCTTT.

The rearrangement links TRBV2 to TRBJ1-5, with TRBD1 as a possible D gene (5 bases). Trimming left V 6 bases short and J 0 bases short, with 18 bases between. This CDR3 has 17 residues. Germline V gene lookup returns CDR1 SNHLY and CDR2 FYNNEI. The CDR3 protein is CASRDLKTVTSNQPQHF. The CDR3 DNA reads as TGTGCCAGCAGGGATTTAAAGACAGTTACTAGCAATCAGCCCCAGCATTTT.

The CDR3 sequence: CATSDGTSGDTGELFF. In DNA, the CDR3 is TGTGCCACCAGTGACGGGACTAGCGGAGACACCGGGGAGCTGTTTTTT. The chain uses TRBV24-1 and TRBJ2-2; 11 bases align to TRBD2. CDR1 is KGHDR and CDR2 is SFDVKD in the germline V gene. This CDR3 contains 16 residues. The V gene end was trimmed by 4 bases and the J gene end by 3 bases; junction bases not matched to a gene: 3.

The chain joins TRBV5-6 to TRBJ2-7; D is perhaps TRBD1 (5 bases). This CDR3 is 12 amino acids long. Trimming shortened V by 10 bases and J by 1 base, and 12 bases separated the two germline ends. Germline CDR1 is SGHDT and CDR2 is YYEEEE. CDR3 amino acids: CASKGPSYEQYF. The CDR3 bases are TGTGCCTCCAAGGGGCCATCCTACGAGCAGTACTTC.

The V call is TRBV12-5, the J call TRBJ1-5, with TRBD1 identical over 9 bases. CDR1 and CDR2 from the germline V gene are LGHNT and FRNRAP. J was trimmed by 4 bases and V by 2 bases; bases with no gene match: 6. This CDR3 contains 16 residues. CDR3 amino acids: CASGLQDRGWNQPQHF. The CDR3 nucleotides read TGTGCTAGTGGTTTGCAGGACAGGGGTTGGAATCAGCCCCAGCATTTT.

The V and J genes are TRBV18 and TRBJ1-1; D gene unclear. The CDR3 totals 15 residues. V was clipped by 5 bases and J by 1 base, with 14 bases between them. Germline CDR1 and CDR2: KGHSH and LQKENI. For the CDR3, the DNA is TGTGCCAGCTCAGATTCTAGCGCCGGGAACACTGAAGCTTTCTTT. Protein sequence: CASSDSSAGNTEAFF.

This chain connects TRBV24-1 to TRBJ1-2, with TRBD1 matching over 11 bases. V lost 3 bases, J lost 8 bases, and 7 bases stayed unmatched. The CDR3 covers 15 residues. Per germline, CDR1 KGHDR and CDR2 SFDVKD. DNA for the CDR3: TGTGCCACCAGTGATCGAGGACAGGGGGCAAGGGGCTACACCTTC. As protein: CATSDRGQGARGYTF.

The chain carries TRBV6-1 and TRBJ2-2; D gene uncertain. Germline lookup yields CDR1 MNHNS and CDR2 SASEGT. The ends were cut back, 3 bases at V and 5 bases at J, with 16 bases in the middle. This CDR3 region has 16 residues. The CDR3 sequence is CASSDYLGPVTGELFF. The CDR3 bases are TGTGCCAGCAGTGACTACCTGGGCCCAGTAACCGGGGAGCTGTTTTTT.

This clone has only one observation. V is TRBV10-3 and J is TRBJ2-1, with 9 bases identical to TRBD1. Germline loops: CDR1 ENHRY, CDR2 SYGVKD. Unmatched junction bases numbered 8, after V lost 2 bases and J lost 9 bases. The CDR3 has 15 residues. Here the CDR3 reads CAISEATGTGTEQFF. CDR3 in DNA: TGTGCCATCAGTGAGGCGACCGGGACAGGGACTGAGCAGTTCTTC.

The CDR3 sequence: CASSPGEGSNEKLFF. The CDR3 bases are TGTGCCAGTAGTCCTGGTGAGGGATCTAATGAAAAACTGTTTTTT. The chain has TRBV19 and TRBJ1-4, with unresolved D. V was shortened by 5 bases and J by 3 bases, with 13 bases between the two germline ends. The CDR3 runs 15 residues. Looked up from germline, CDR1 is LNHDA and CDR2 is SQIVND (reference sequence).

The chain is built from TRBV9 and TRBJ1-2; D is perhaps TRBD1 (5 bases). Trimming removed 5 bases at V and 2 bases at J, with 19 bases between. CDR1 SGDLS and CDR2 YYNGEE come from the germline V gene. This CDR3 has 16 amino acids. CDR3 nucleotides: TGTGCCAGCAGTTCCGGGGCCGGGGGAAAGAACTATGGCTACACCTTC. Its protein product is CASSSGAGGKNYGYTF.

The gene calls are TRBV19 and TRBJ1-2; maybe TRBD1 (5 bases). The CDR3 consists of 16 residues. Germline assignment: CDR1 LNHDA and CDR2 SQIVND (reference sequence). V shed 6 bases and J shed 5 bases, with 22 bases lying between them. DNA of the CDR3: TGTGCCAGTAGACCTTTATCTGCAGGGTATGAGTATGGCTACACCTTC. It translates to CASRPLSAGYEYGYTF.

This clone was seen only once. The chain joins TRBV3-1 (or the pseudogene TRBV3-2) to TRBJ1-1; no reliable D call. This CDR3 is built from 12 residues. The V end was cut by 0 bases, the J end by 10 bases, with 9 bases between. CDR1 and CDR2 (germline): LGHDT, YNNKEL (reference sequence). The DNA for the CDR3 is TGTGCCAGCAGCCAAGACCGGTTTGGAGCTTTCTTT. It translates to CASSQDRFGAFF.

As for this clone: Its ends do not fully match the called genes, so a read error is possible. The CDR3 nucleotides read TGCGCCAGCAGTTTGGGACTAGCGGGAGGGGAACAAGAGACCCAGTACTTC. It specifies CASSLGLAGGEQETQYF. The gene calls are TRBV5-1 and TRBJ2-5; 16 bases are a match to TRBD2. Germline lookup yields CDR1 SGHRS and CDR2 YFSETQ. The CDR3 has 17 amino acids.

The chain carries TRBV3-1 (or the pseudogene TRBV3-2) and TRBJ1-5, with 8 bases lining up with TRBD1. The trim removed 4 bases at V and 7 bases at J, leaving 3 bases unmatched. Germline CDR1 LGHDT, CDR2 YNNKEL (reference sequence). The CDR3 runs 13 residues. CDR3: CASSPDRDQPQHF. For the CDR3, the DNA is TGTGCCAGCAGCCCGGACAGGGACCAGCCCCAGCATTTT.

This clone occurred once. The chain couples TRBV6-4 to TRBJ2-2; D unresolved. V was clipped by 5 bases and J by 2 bases, with 9 bases between them. This CDR3 contains 14 residues. Germline V gives CDR1 MRHNA, CDR2 SNTAGT. The CDR3 DNA reads TGTGCCAGCAGTCGAGGCCTAAACACCGGGGAGCTGTTTTTT. Protein: CASSRGLNTGELFF.

This chain uses TRBV5-8 with TRBJ1-5; no definite D call. This CDR3 has 14 amino acids. Germline V gene data show CDR1 as SGHTS and CDR2 as YDEGEE. Between the trimmed V and J ends, which lost 4 bases and 2 bases, there was a span of 10 bases. The CDR3 is CASSARVGNQPQHF. The CDR3 nucleotides read TGTGCCAGCAGCGCGAGGGTAGGCAATCAGCCCCAGCATTTT.

This chain uses TRBV19 with TRBJ1-3; D gene unclear. Trimming took 4 bases from V and 0 from J, leaving 7 bases between them. The germline V gene has CDR1 LNHDA and CDR2 SQIVND (reference sequence). This CDR3 has 14 residues. CDR3 sequence reads: CASSTSVSGNTIYF. The DNA for the CDR3 is TGTGCCAGTAGTACTTCCGTCTCTGGAAACACCATATATTTT.

The chain is built from TRBV19 and TRBJ2-1; D perhaps matches TRBD1 (6 bases). Trimming removed 8 bases from V and 5 bases from J, with 13 bases in between. Germline V gives CDR1 LNHDA, CDR2 SQIVND (reference sequence). The CDR3 runs to 13 residues. CDR3 amino acids: CASCPRGNNEQFF. The CDR3 nucleotides are TGTGCCAGTTGCCCTAGGGGGAACAATGAGCAGTTCTTC.

The CDR3 sequence is CASSQGIFNEKLFF. The CDR3 bases are TGTGCCAGCAGTCAGGGAATATTCAATGAAAAACTGTTTTTT. V and J are TRBV4-2 and TRBJ1-4; a possible D gene is TRBD1 (5 bases). The CDR3 has 14 residues. Germline CDR1 and CDR2: LGHNA and YNFKEQ. Trimming removed 6 bases from V and 5 bases from J, with 13 bases in between.

V usage is TRBV19 and J usage is TRBJ2-2; D is undetermined. CDR1 and CDR2 (germline): LNHDA, SQIVND (reference sequence). This CDR3 is 15 amino acids long. V lost 2 bases and J 6 bases, leaving 13 bases between the germline ends. The CDR3 loop is CASSIWAGTSGELFF. CDR3 sequence (DNA): TGTGCCAGTAGTATATGGGCCGGCACTTCCGGGGAGCTGTTTTTT.

The chain is built from TRBV18 and TRBJ2-1; unclear D gene. Germline CDR1 KGHSH, CDR2 LQKENI. The CDR3 sequence is 14 residues long. The V gene lost 6 bases and the J gene lost 5 bases, with 14 bases spanning the gap. The DNA of the CDR3 is TGTGCCAGCTCGCCCACGATAGAGGACAATGAGCAGTTCTTC. This sequence encodes CASSPTIEDNEQFF.

The rearrangement joins TRBV18 to TRBJ2-7, with D perhaps TRBD1 (6 bases). The CDR3 runs 16 residues. Per the germline V gene, CDR1 is KGHSH and CDR2 is LQKENI. The ends were cut back, 0 bases at V and 6 bases at J, with 18 bases in the middle. This CDR3 is CASSPPGPGESSEQYF. As DNA, the CDR3 is TGTGCCAGCTCACCACCGGGGCCAGGGGAGTCAAGCGAGCAGTACTTC.

The chain links TRBV24-1 to TRBJ2-7; D is perhaps TRBD2 (6 bases). This CDR3 comprises 14 residues. The V end lost 9 bases, the J end lost 2 bases, and 16 bases lay between the germline ends. Per germline, CDR1 KGHDR and CDR2 SFDVKD. The CDR3 DNA sequence: TGTGCCACCTGGGCGGGATCCCCACCCTACGAGCAGTACTTC. As protein: CATWAGSPPYEQYF.